This TCR beta chain was sequenced during a study of cytomegalovirus exposure and HLA in healthy donors. Study-wide points: An analysis was carried out later, and it reportedly showed fewer N-insertions in an Asian-associated ancestry cluster than the roughly 700-donor mean. Across donors, most TCRs were seen rarely, yet some public ones were widespread. Most subjects had HLA-A and HLA-B alleles reportedly predicted accurately by TCR beta sequences. In an earlier analysis, most TCR beta V segments were productive about 87% or about 30% of the time.

In the case of this clone: Its antigen is unknown.

Germline V gene data show CDR1 as SGHAT and CDR2 as FQNNGV. V was shortened by 2 bases and J by 9 bases, with 10 bases between the two germline ends. The CDR3 totals 12 residues. The PCR contained 60 Vbeta and 13 Jbeta primers. Sequenced by immunoSEQ multiplex PCR; TCRdb stores in-frame clones only, minus some. In the table there are about 160,000 clones, 75% to 90% of which are singletons. The TCR sequence derives from a boy aged 2 to 10 in good health and CMV-seronegative. The specimen sequenced was PBMCs. The V call is TRBV11-2, the J call TRBJ1-1; weak D call: TRBD1 (6 bases). CDR3: CASSLKGEQAFF. DNA for the CDR3: TGTGCCAGCAGCTTAAAGGGGGAGCAAGCTTTCTTT.